This is a list of T cell receptor beta chains from one sample in a study of OX40 agonist ivuxolimab in advanced cancers. Method: immunoSEQ multiplex PCR; TCRdb's copy keeps in-frame clones and lacks some. This repertoire shows more than 65,000 clones, about nine tenths found once; its top ten account for approximately 0.38%. The specimen was CD4+ or CD8+ T cells sorted from blood, collected in a trial of the OX40 agonist ivuxolimab. The receptors originated from an adult with an advanced solid tumor such as melanoma, head and neck, liver or kidney cancer. Both conserved end residues are part of each CDR3. D genes are given only for firm matches. Clone sizes are given selectively: once, few, many, or a class where the clone is expanded.

v_gene: TRBV29-1
abundance: NA
j_gene: TRBJ2-2
d_gene: TRBD1
CDR3aa: CSVDLGQGNTGELFF
CDR3nt: TGCAGCGTTGACCTGGGACAGGGGAACACCGGGGAGCTGTTTTTT

v_gene: TRBV11-3
abundance: NA
j_gene: TRBJ2-5
d_gene: TRBD2
CDR3aa: CASSLEAGVSKTQYF
CDR3nt: TGTGCCAGCAGCTTAGAAGCGGGAGTTTCAAAGACCCAGTACTTC

v_gene: TRBV7-2
abundance: NA
j_gene: TRBJ1-1
d_gene: TRBD1
CDR3aa: CASSADRGTEAFF
CDR3nt: TGTGCCAGCAGCGCCGACAGGGGCACTGAAGCTTTCTTT

v_gene: TRBV6-5
abundance: NA
j_gene: TRBJ2-7
d_gene: NA
CDR3aa: CASSYSPTPPSYEQYF
CDR3nt: TGTGCCAGCAGTTACTCGCCGACACCCCCATCCTACGAGCAGTACTTC

v_gene: TRBV27
abundance: NA
j_gene: TRBJ2-1
d_gene: TRBD1
CDR3aa: CASSSQTGTGGYNEQFF
CDR3nt: TGTGCCAGCAGTTCGCAGACCGGGACAGGGGGTTACAATGAGCAGTTCTTC

v_gene: TRBV7-8
abundance: NA
j_gene: TRBJ1-1
d_gene: NA
CDR3aa: CASSPGVVWTEAFF
CDR3nt: TGTGCCAGCAGCCCAGGGGTGGTATGGACTGAAGCTTTCTTT

v_gene: TRBV6-5
abundance: NA
j_gene: TRBJ1-1
d_gene: NA
CDR3aa: CASSYRLAENTEAFF
CDR3nt: TGTGCCAGCAGTTATCGGCTGGCAGAAAACACTGAAGCTTTCTTT

v_gene: TRBV27
abundance: NA
j_gene: TRBJ2-7
d_gene: NA
CDR3aa: CASSLSWLASSYEQYF
CDR3nt: TGTGCCAGCAGTTTATCCTGGCTAGCGTCCTCCTACGAGCAGTACTTC

v_gene: TRBV14
abundance: NA
j_gene: TRBJ1-6
d_gene: NA
CDR3aa: CASSQSGVLGSPLHF
CDR3nt: TGTGCCAGCAGCCAATCAGGGGTCTTGGGTTCACCCCTCCACTTT

v_gene: TRBV30
abundance: NA
j_gene: TRBJ2-1
d_gene: NA
CDR3aa: CAWTTGLLLGGQFF
CDR3nt: TGTGCCTGGACTACGGGACTCCTTCTCGGGGGGCAGTTCTTC

v_gene: TRBV18
abundance: NA
j_gene: TRBJ2-2
d_gene: TRBD1
CDR3aa: CASSPSRQGLSTGELFF
CDR3nt: TGTGCCAGCTCACCTTCCCGACAGGGGTTAAGCACCGGGGAGCTGTTTTTT

v_gene: TRBV19
abundance: NA
j_gene: TRBJ1-5
d_gene: NA
CDR3aa: CASADRRQPQHF
CDR3nt: TGTGCCAGTGCCGATCGTCGTCAGCCCCAGCATTTT

v_gene: TRBV9
abundance: NA
j_gene: TRBJ1-2
d_gene: TRBD1
CDR3aa: CASSVEEQGSYGYTF
CDR3nt: TGTGCCAGCAGCGTAGAGGAACAGGGGAGCTATGGCTACACCTTC

v_gene: TRBV19
abundance: NA
j_gene: TRBJ2-5
d_gene: TRBD1
CDR3aa: CASSMRDRVTPEQYF
CDR3nt: TGTGCCAGTAGTATGAGGGACAGGGTCACCCCAGAGCAGTACTTC

v_gene: TRBV14
abundance: NA
j_gene: TRBJ1-3
d_gene: NA
CDR3aa: CASSAPGSQGTVGNTIYF
CDR3nt: TGTGCCAGCAGCGCACCTGGTTCCCAGGGCACCGTCGGAAACACCATATATTTT

v_gene: TRBV19
abundance: NA
j_gene: TRBJ2-1
d_gene: TRBD2
CDR3aa: CASSMVVQRGEQFF
CDR3nt: TGTGCCAGTAGTATGGTCGTACAGCGGGGTGAGCAGTTCTTC

v_gene: TRBV19
abundance: NA
j_gene: TRBJ2-1
d_gene: TRBD2
CDR3aa: CASSDGGGSGRGNEQFF
CDR3nt: TGTGCCAGTAGTGACGGAGGCGGGAGCGGACGAGGGAATGAGCAGTTCTTC

v_gene: TRBV18
abundance: NA
j_gene: TRBJ2-1
d_gene: TRBD2
CDR3aa: CASSPPVASGRVNEQFF
CDR3nt: TGTGCCAGCTCACCACCGGTAGCTAGCGGGAGGGTAAATGAGCAGTTCTTC

v_gene: TRBV13
abundance: NA
j_gene: TRBJ2-7
d_gene: TRBD2
CDR3aa: CASSLEGLAGTYEQYF
CDR3nt: TGTGCCAGCAGCTTAGAGGGACTAGCGGGAACCTACGAGCAGTACTTC

v_gene: TRBV18
abundance: NA
j_gene: TRBJ2-7
d_gene: TRBD2
CDR3aa: CASSAGTTSYEQYF
CDR3nt: TGTGCCAGCTCAGCCGGGACTACCTCCTACGAGCAGTACTTC

v_gene: TRBV18
abundance: NA
j_gene: TRBJ2-1
d_gene: NA
CDR3aa: CASSGPPGSSYNEQFF
CDR3nt: TGTGCCAGCTCAGGACCACCGGGAAGCTCCTACAATGAGCAGTTCTTC

v_gene: TRBV6-1
abundance: NA
j_gene: TRBJ1-1
d_gene: TRBD1
CDR3aa: CASSERGQVDAFF
CDR3nt: TGTGCCAGCAGTGAAAGGGGACAGGTCGATGCTTTCTTT

v_gene: TRBV6-4
abundance: once
j_gene: TRBJ2-2
d_gene: TRBD2
CDR3aa: CASSEGSGRIAGELFF
CDR3nt: TGTGCCAGCAGTGAAGGGAGCGGGAGAATTGCCGGGGAGCTGTTTTTT

v_gene: TRBV9
abundance: NA
j_gene: TRBJ2-2
d_gene: NA
CDR3aa: CASSVGGVNTGELFF
CDR3nt: TGTGCCAGCAGCGTAGGCGGGGTGAACACCGGGGAGCTGTTTTTT

v_gene: TRBV6-5
abundance: NA
j_gene: TRBJ2-1
d_gene: TRBD1
CDR3aa: CASSYRGQPFF
CDR3nt: TGTGCCAGCAGTTACCGGGGACAGCCGTTCTTC

v_gene: TRBV4-1
abundance: NA
j_gene: TRBJ2-4
d_gene: TRBD1
CDR3aa: CASSQGDRVFESAKNIQYF
CDR3nt: TGCGCCAGCAGCCAAGGGGACAGGGTGTTTGAGTCAGCCAAAAACATTCAGTACTTC

v_gene: TRBV13
abundance: NA
j_gene: TRBJ2-7
d_gene: NA
CDR3aa: CASSLGGYEQYF
CDR3nt: TGTGCCAGCAGCTTGGGCGGCTACGAGCAGTACTTC

v_gene: TRBV18
abundance: NA
j_gene: TRBJ1-5
d_gene: NA
CDR3aa: CASSPYKDSQGSNQPQHF
CDR3nt: TGTGCCAGCTCACCGTATAAAGACAGTCAGGGGAGCAATCAGCCCCAGCATTTT

v_gene: TRBV23-1
abundance: NA
j_gene: TRBJ2-2
d_gene: TRBD1
CDR3aa: CASSQREGQGSTGELFF
CDR3nt: TGCGCCAGCAGTCAAAGAGAGGGACAGGGATCCACCGGGGAGCTGTTTTTT

v_gene: TRBV7-2
abundance: NA
j_gene: TRBJ2-7
d_gene: TRBD2
CDR3aa: CASSLASGYSYEQYF
CDR3nt: TGTGCCAGCAGCTTGGCTAGCGGTTACTCCTACGAGCAGTACTTC

v_gene: TRBV29-1
abundance: NA
j_gene: TRBJ2-1
d_gene: NA
CDR3aa: CSVNRDTYNEQFF
CDR3nt: TGCAGCGTGAACCGGGACACATACAATGAGCAGTTCTTC

v_gene: TRBV30
abundance: once
j_gene: TRBJ1-1
d_gene: NA
CDR3aa: CAWNRISNTEAFF
CDR3nt: TGTGCCTGGAACCGGATTTCGAACACTGAAGCTTTCTTT

v_gene: TRBV19
abundance: NA
j_gene: TRBJ2-3
d_gene: TRBD2
CDR3aa: CASQVSGSPQTQYF
CDR3nt: TGTGCCAGTCAGGTTAGCGGGAGCCCCCAGACGCAGTATTTT

v_gene: TRBV6-5
abundance: once
j_gene: TRBJ1-5
d_gene: NA
CDR3aa: CASRRTGHLGPQHF
CDR3nt: TGTGCCAGCAGGCGGACGGGGCATCTTGGACCCCAGCATTTT

v_gene: TRBV12-5
abundance: NA
j_gene: TRBJ2-3
d_gene: TRBD2
CDR3aa: CASGLAGTDTQYF
CDR3nt: TGTGCTAGTGGCCTAGCGGGCACAGATACGCAGTATTTT

v_gene: TRBV29-1
abundance: NA
j_gene: TRBJ1-2
d_gene: NA
CDR3aa: CSVGFRTAIHYGYTF
CDR3nt: TGCAGCGTTGGATTTCGGACAGCAATCCACTATGGCTACACCTTC

v_gene: TRBV10-3
abundance: NA
j_gene: TRBJ1-3
d_gene: NA
CDR3aa: CAISESTVSGNTIYF
CDR3nt: TGTGCCATCAGTGAGTCAACAGTCTCTGGAAACACCATATATTTT

v_gene: TRBV30
abundance: NA
j_gene: TRBJ2-5
d_gene: NA
CDR3aa: CAWSVSGSVETQYF
CDR3nt: TGTGCCTGGAGTGTATCGGGGAGCGTGGAGACCCAGTACTTC

v_gene: TRBV27
abundance: NA
j_gene: TRBJ2-5
d_gene: NA
CDR3aa: CASSLGGGRETQYF
CDR3nt: TGTGCCAGCAGTTTGGGAGGGGGCCGAGAGACCCAGTACTTC

v_gene: TRBV2
abundance: NA
j_gene: TRBJ1-2
d_gene: TRBD1
CDR3aa: CAVGTGLTDGGYTF
CDR3nt: TGTGCCGTCGGGACAGGCCTAACGGATGGGGGCTACACCTTC

v_gene: TRBV19
abundance: NA
j_gene: TRBJ1-5
d_gene: NA
CDR3aa: CASSIGQGGQPQHF
CDR3nt: TGTGCCAGTAGTATAGGGCAGGGCGGTCAGCCCCAGCATTTT

v_gene: TRBV25-1
abundance: NA
j_gene: TRBJ2-1
d_gene: NA
CDR3aa: CASMAAGPNNEQFF
CDR3nt: TGTGCCAGCATGGCTGCGGGCCCTAACAATGAGCAGTTCTTC

v_gene: TRBV6-6
abundance: NA
j_gene: TRBJ2-2
d_gene: NA
CDR3aa: CASSKSPKGAGELFF
CDR3nt: TGTGCCAGCAGTAAAAGCCCCAAAGGTGCCGGGGAGCTGTTTTTT

v_gene: TRBV7-7
abundance: once
j_gene: TRBJ2-2
d_gene: TRBD2
CDR3aa: CASSLVSSGGELFF
CDR3nt: TGTGCCAGCAGCTTAGTATCTAGCGGTGGGGAGCTGTTTTTT

v_gene: TRBV27
abundance: NA
j_gene: TRBJ2-1
d_gene: NA
CDR3aa: CASRGGLVSYNEQFF
CDR3nt: TGTGCCAGCAGGGGGGGACTGGTCTCCTACAATGAGCAGTTCTTC

v_gene: TRBV7-9
abundance: NA
j_gene: TRBJ2-1
d_gene: TRBD1
CDR3aa: CASGGTGWVNEQFF
CDR3nt: TGTGCCAGCGGGGGGACAGGGTGGGTCAATGAGCAGTTCTTC

v_gene: TRBV11-3
abundance: NA
j_gene: TRBJ1-2
d_gene: NA
CDR3aa: CASSQTGTTYGYTF
CDR3nt: TGTGCCAGCAGCCAGACCGGGACAACCTATGGCTACACCTTC

v_gene: TRBV7-2
abundance: NA
j_gene: TRBJ2-3
d_gene: NA
CDR3aa: CASSPRLATSTDTQYF
CDR3nt: TGTGCCAGCAGCCCCCGGCTAGCCACGTCCACAGATACGCAGTATTTT